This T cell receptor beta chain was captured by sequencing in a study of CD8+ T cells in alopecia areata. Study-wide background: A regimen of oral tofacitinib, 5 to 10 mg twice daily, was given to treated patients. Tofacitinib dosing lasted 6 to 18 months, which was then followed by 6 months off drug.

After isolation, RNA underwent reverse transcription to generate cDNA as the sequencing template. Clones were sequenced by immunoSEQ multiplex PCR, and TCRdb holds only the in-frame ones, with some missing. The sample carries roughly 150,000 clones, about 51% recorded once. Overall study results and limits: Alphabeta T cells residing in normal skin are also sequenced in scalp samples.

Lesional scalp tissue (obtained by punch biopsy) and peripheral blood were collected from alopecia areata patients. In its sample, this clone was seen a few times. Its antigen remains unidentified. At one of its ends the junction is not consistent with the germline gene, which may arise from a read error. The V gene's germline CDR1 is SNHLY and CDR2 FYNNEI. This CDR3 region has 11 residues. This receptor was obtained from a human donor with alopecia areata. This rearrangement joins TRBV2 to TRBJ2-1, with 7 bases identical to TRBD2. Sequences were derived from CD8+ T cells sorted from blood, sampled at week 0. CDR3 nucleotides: TGTGCCAGCAGTGAGGGAGGGACCTGTCTCTTC. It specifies CASSEGGTCLF.